The T cell receptor beta chain under discussion was sequenced for a study of T cell responses to AZD1222 COVID-19 vaccine. The study, taken as a whole, reports: Spike was spanned by vaccine-associated CD4 TCRs, which were dominant at 160-218 and 743-854. Only a handful of individuals given AZD1222 were seropositive at baseline.

In the case of this clone: Its antigen remains unknown.

J was trimmed by 2 bases and V by 6 bases; bases with no gene match: 3. The CDR3 length is 14 residues. The germline CDR1 and CDR2 sequences are MNHEY and SVGAGI. Generated by immunoSEQ multiplex PCR, the TCRdb table keeps only in-frame clones and is missing some. The sample lists just under 95,000 clones; roughly 93% were seen once. The starting material was peripheral blood, obtained on day 0 of AZD1222 vaccination. The chain carries TRBV6-5 and TRBJ2-1, with 8 bases fitting TRBD2. The clonotype was recovered from an adult in good health. In DNA, the CDR3 is TGTGCCAGCAGGGGACTAGTAGCCTACAATGAGCAGTTCTTC. It yields the protein CASRGLVAYNEQFF.